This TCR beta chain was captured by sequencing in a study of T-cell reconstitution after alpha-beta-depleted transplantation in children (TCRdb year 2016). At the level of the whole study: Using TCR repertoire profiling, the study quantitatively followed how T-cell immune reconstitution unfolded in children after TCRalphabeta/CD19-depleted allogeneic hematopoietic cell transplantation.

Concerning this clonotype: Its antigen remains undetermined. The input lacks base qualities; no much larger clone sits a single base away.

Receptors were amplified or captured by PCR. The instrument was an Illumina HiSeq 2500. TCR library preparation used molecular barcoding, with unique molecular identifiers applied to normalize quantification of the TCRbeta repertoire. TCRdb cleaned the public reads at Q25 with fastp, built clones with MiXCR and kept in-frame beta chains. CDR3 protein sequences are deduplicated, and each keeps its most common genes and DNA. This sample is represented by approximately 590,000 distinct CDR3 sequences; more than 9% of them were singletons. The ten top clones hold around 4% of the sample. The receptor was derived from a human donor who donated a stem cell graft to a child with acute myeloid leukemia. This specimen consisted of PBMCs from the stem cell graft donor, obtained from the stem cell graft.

CDR3 protein: CSVEETSGRVSEQFF. The base sequence is TGCAGCGTTGAAGAGACTAGCGGGAGGGTCAGTGAGCAGTTCTTC. The chain employs TRBV29-1 and TRBJ2-1; TRBD2 lines up with 14 middle nucleotides. Including cysteine and phenylalanine, the CDR3 has 15 amino acids. Only the CDR3 region is kept as DNA, spanning 45 bases read in frame from base 1. V and J are trimmed by 0 bases and 9 bases, and the gene matches miss 4 bases of the junction. CDR1 is given as SQVTM and CDR2 as ANQGSEA, both from the germline V gene.